Listed below are T cell receptor beta chains from one sample, sequenced in a study of identical twins. TCRdb used MiXCR to reprocess the 5' RACE reads, holding one entry per CDR3 protein. The table shows 690,000 or so distinct CDR3 sequences, with over 8.5% occurring only once. The same data also went into a second study, on yellow fever vaccine responses in identical twins.

The sample taken for sequencing was PBMCs. The receptors were sampled from a woman aged 18-35 years in good health. CDR3s include the opening cysteine and the closing phenylalanine or tryptophan. Fields, in order: V gene, J gene, clone size, D gene, CDR3 DNA, CDR3 protein. A D gene is named only where the DNA matches it firmly. Some rows have no size entry. The others give once, few or many, or a class for an expanded clone.

>TRBV24-1|TRBJ2-3|many|NA
TGTGCCACCAGTGGTAGTGCAGATACGCAGTATTTT
CATSGSADTQYF
>TRBV6-2/TRBV6-3|TRBJ2-7|few|NA
TGTGCCACCGGGGCCTCAAACCGAAGGTCCTACGAGCAGTACTTC
CATGASNRRSYEQYF
>TRBV5-1|TRBJ2-5|NA|NA
TGCGCCAGCAATACAGGGGAGACCCAGTACTTC
CASNTGETQYF
>TRBV18|TRBJ2-7|NA|NA
TGTGCCAGCTCCGCTAGGGTGAACGGCTCCTACGAGCAGTACTTC
CASSARVNGSYEQYF
>TRBV7-2|TRBJ1-4|NA|TRBD1
TGTGCCAGCAGCTTAGAAAGCGGGACAGGGGGTGCAAAACTGTTTTTT
CASSLESGTGGAKLFF
>TRBV7-9|TRBJ1-1|many|NA
TGTGCCAGCAGCTTAGAAGGGATGCGGGCTTTCTTT
CASSLEGMRAFF
>TRBV10-3|TRBJ2-7|many|NA
TGTGCCATCAGTGTTGCCTTATCCGGCTACGAGCAGTACTTC
CAISVALSGYEQYF
>TRBV29-1|TRBJ2-7|many|NA
TGCAGCGTTGTGAGGGGCGCCGGACCCAGCTCCTACGAGCAGTACTTC
CSVVRGAGPSSYEQYF
>TRBV4-3|TRBJ2-6|NA|NA
TGCGCCAGCAGCCAAGTCGGGACAAATCTCTGGGCCAACGTCCTGACTTTC
CASSQVGTNLWANVLTF
>TRBV28|TRBJ2-2|few|TRBD1
TGTGCCAGCACCCCAAACTGGGGACAGGGGGGGACCGGGGAGCTGTTTTTT
CASTPNWGQGGTGELFF